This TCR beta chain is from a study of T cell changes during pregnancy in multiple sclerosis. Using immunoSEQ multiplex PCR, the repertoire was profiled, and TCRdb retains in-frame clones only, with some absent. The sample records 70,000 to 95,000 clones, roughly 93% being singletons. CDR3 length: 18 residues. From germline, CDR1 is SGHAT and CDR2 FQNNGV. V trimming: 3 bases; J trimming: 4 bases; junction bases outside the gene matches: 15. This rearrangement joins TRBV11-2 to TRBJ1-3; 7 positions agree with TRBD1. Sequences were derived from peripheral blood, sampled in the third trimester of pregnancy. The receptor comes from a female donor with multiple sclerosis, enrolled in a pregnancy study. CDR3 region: CASSFGMTGRLWGNTIYF. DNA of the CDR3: TGTGCCAGCAGCTTCGGGATGACAGGGAGGCTCTGGGGAAACACCATATATTTT.